This passage covers 30 T cell receptor beta chains from one sample sequenced in a study of T-cell memory formation after mild COVID-19. Via MiXCR, TCRdb re-called the 5' RACE reads, giving one row per CDR3 protein. The sample has 350,000 to 500,000 distinct CDR3 sequences; around 20% are singletons. Input material: PBMCs or a T cell subset sorted from them (not recorded which). Receptors originate from an adult woman who had mild COVID-19 (a few samples of this study predate the infection). Cell type and time point are not known.

The chain couples TRBV11-3 to TRBJ2-7; 10 bases are shared with TRBD1. CDR1 is SGHNT, CDR2 YENEEA, per germline. This CDR3 spans 16 amino acids. V shed 5 bases, J shed 4 bases, and the junction held 11 bases outside the gene matches. The CDR3 nucleotides are TGTGCCAGCAGCGGACGACAGGGGGCTCCCCTTTACGAGCAGTACTTC. Its protein is CASSGRQGAPLYEQYF.

This clonotype turned up a few times. The rearrangement joins TRBV7-9 to TRBJ2-1; 7 positions agree with TRBD2. The V gene end was trimmed by 5 bases and the J gene end by 1 base; junction bases not matched to a gene: 14. This CDR3 is built from 18 residues. CDR1 and CDR2 (germline): SEHNR, FQNEAQ (reference sequence). The chain's CDR3 is CASSLRGRGGGSYNEQFF. CDR3 nucleotides: TGTGCCAGCAGCCTCCGGGGGAGGGGCGGCGGGTCCTACAATGAGCAGTTCTTC.

This clonotype came up a few times. The chain couples TRBV20-1 to TRBJ2-7, with TRBD2 identical over 12 bases. With V trimmed by 1 base and J by 5 bases, 6 bases remained unmatched. The CDR3 is made up of 15 amino acids. CDR1 is DFQATT and CDR2 is SNEGSKA in the germline V gene (reference sequence). In nucleotides, the CDR3 is TGCAGTGCTAGAGTCGGGACTAGCGGGTTCGACGAGCAGTACTTC. This codes for CSARVGTSGFDEQYF.

This clonotype was counted a few times. V and J are TRBV9 and TRBJ2-1, with 10 positions matching TRBD2. Germline values: CDR1 SGDLS, CDR2 YYNGEE. The V segment lost 4 bases and the J segment 4 bases; nucleotides outside the gene matches: 5. The CDR3 extends over 15 amino acids. The CDR3 DNA reads TGTGCCAGCAGCTTCACTAGCGGGGCATACAATGAGCAGTTCTTC. This codes for CASSFTSGAYNEQFF.

This clonotype turned up a few times. This chain joins TRBV9 and TRBJ1-1, with D tentatively TRBD1 (5 bases). The CDR3 covers 16 residues. With 0 bases removed from V and 1 base from J, the gap between germline ends came to 13 bases. CDR1 SGDLS and CDR2 YYNGEE come from the germline V gene. This CDR3 reads CASSVGKGQQNTEAFF. CDR3 bases: TGTGCCAGCAGCGTAGGAAAGGGGCAGCAGAACACTGAAGCTTTCTTT.

This clonotype occurred a few times. The chain has TRBV5-1 and TRBJ2-7; D ambiguous. The CDR3 extends over 12 amino acids. The germline V and J ends were trimmed by 3 bases and 3 bases, with 7 bases remaining between them. Germline V lookup: CDR1 SGHRS, CDR2 YFSETQ. CDR3 in amino acids: CASSSTHYEQYF. CDR3 DNA sequence: TGCGCCAGCAGCTCGACCCACTACGAGCAGTACTTC.

This clonotype turned up a few times. J is TRBJ2-3 and V is TRBV5-4, with 15 nucleotides matching TRBD2. Germline values: CDR1 SGHNT, CDR2 YYREEE (reference sequence). V trimming: 5 bases; J trimming: 3 bases; junction bases outside the gene matches: 7. The CDR3 runs 17 residues. The CDR3, as DNA: TGTGCCAGCAGGATACGGACTAGCGGGAGGGCTACAGATACGCAGTATTTT. Encoded protein: CASRIRTSGRATDTQYF.

The chain uses TRBV7-8 and TRBJ1-1, with D hard to call. Germline V gene sequence: CDR1 SGHVS, CDR2 FQNEAQ. Trimming took 3 bases from V and 3 from J, leaving 11 bases between them. The CDR3 sequence is 14 residues long. The CDR3 is CASSFPGRDTEAFF. CDR3 sequence (DNA): TGTGCCAGCAGCTTCCCGGGGAGAGACACTGAAGCTTTCTTT.

The chain employs TRBV4-3 and TRBJ2-3; 9 positions agree with TRBD2. Germline V gives CDR1 LGHNA, CDR2 YSLEER. This CDR3 region has 15 residues. V lost 0 bases to trimming and J lost 11 bases; unmatched junction nucleotides: 9. This chain's CDR3 is CASSQEGAGGLGQYF. The CDR3 nucleotides are TGCGCCAGCAGCCAAGAAGGAGCGGGAGGCTTAGGGCAGTATTTT.

The chain carries TRBV2 and TRBJ2-7; 8 bases are shared with TRBD2. Trimming took 6 bases from V and 1 from J; bases not matched to a gene: 5. CDR3 length equals 14 residues. Germline CDR1 is SNHLY and CDR2 is FYNNEI. CDR3 amino acids: CASRGGLVSYEQYF. CDR3 DNA: TGTGCCAGCAGGGGGGGACTAGTGTCCTACGAGCAGTACTTC.

The chain uses TRBV24-1 and TRBJ2-3, with TRBD1 as a possible D gene (6 bases). Germline-derived CDR1 and CDR2 are KGHDR and SFDVKD. This CDR3 is built from 14 residues. V shed 5 bases and J shed 3 bases, with 11 bases lying between them. CDR3 DNA sequence: TGTGCCACCAGTGGACAGGTGCGGACAGATACGCAGTATTTT. It yields the protein CATSGQVRTDTQYF.

This clonotype has a handful of counts. The chain uses TRBV20-1 and TRBJ2-7; D ambiguous. V shed 1 base and J shed 0 bases, with 10 bases lying between them. The CDR3 is 14 residues long. Per germline, CDR1 DFQATT and CDR2 SNEGSKA (reference sequence). CDR3 sequence reads: CSARGTASSYEQYF. The CDR3, as DNA: TGCAGTGCTAGAGGAACAGCCAGCTCCTACGAGCAGTACTTC.

This chain connects TRBV12-3 or TRBV12-4 to TRBJ2-1; D uncertain. V was trimmed by 2 bases and J by 10 bases, leaving 9 bases between them. CDR3 length: 12 amino acids. The CDR3 region has the DNA TGTGCCAGCAGTTTACCGGTTGGCGAGCAGTTCTTC. This gives the protein CASSLPVGEQFF.

V gene TRBV23-1 combines with J gene TRBJ2-1; D is tentatively TRBD1 or TRBD2 (5 bases each). TRBV23-1 is sorted into the ORF group, with uncertain function. This CDR3 is built from 15 residues. Trimming left V 6 bases short and J 5 bases short, with 17 bases between. DNA for the CDR3: TGCGCCAGCAGAAATACAGGAGGCGGCCACAATGAGCAGTTCTTC. Amino acids: CASRNTGGGHNEQFF.

This clonotype has only a few counts. The rearrangement links TRBV6-2 or TRBV6-3 to TRBJ2-3, with D perhaps assigned TRBD1 or TRBD2 (5 bases each). Trimming removed 8 bases from V and 2 bases from J, with 8 bases in between. This CDR3 has 12 residues. Germline V gene data show CDR1 as MNHEY and CDR2 as SVGEGT. DNA of the CDR3: TGTGCCAGCGGGGGATTCACAGATACGCAGTATTTT. As protein: CASGGFTDTQYF.

In its sample, this clonotype was seen many times. The chain employs TRBV28 and TRBJ2-3; 10 positions agree with TRBD2. The CDR3 sequence is 15 residues long. Germline lookup yields CDR1 MDHEN and CDR2 SYDVKM. V lost 5 bases, J lost 4 bases, and 6 bases stayed unmatched. The DNA for the CDR3 is TGTGCCAGCAGTACTAGCGGGGACCTCGCAGATACGCAGTATTTT. Its translation: CASSTSGDLADTQYF.

The chain links TRBV4-2 to TRBJ1-2; 7 nucleotides align to TRBD1. Unmatched junction bases numbered 8, after V lost 1 base and J lost 3 bases. CDR3 length equals 16 residues. CDR1 LGHNA and CDR2 YNFKEQ come from the germline V gene. The CDR3 loop is CASSQVEGARYYGYTF. DNA for the CDR3: TGTGCCAGCAGCCAAGTGGAGGGGGCGCGGTACTATGGCTACACCTTC.

This clonotype has only a few counts. The chain employs TRBV9 and TRBJ2-2, with 10 bases fitting TRBD1. CDR1 and CDR2 from the germline V gene are SGDLS and YYNGEE. The CDR3 sequence is 15 residues long. V lost 3 bases, J lost 7 bases, and 6 bases stayed unmatched. The CDR3: CASSGTGGEGGELFF. CDR3 coding DNA: TGTGCCAGCAGCGGGACAGGGGGAGAAGGCGGGGAGCTGTTTTTT.

The V call is TRBV7-3, the J call TRBJ2-1, with TRBD2 matching 8 bases. The CDR3 is 16 amino acids. V dropped 7 bases and J dropped 8; count of bases not matched to a gene: 16. Germline values: CDR1 SGHTA, CDR2 FQGTGA. For the CDR3, the DNA is TGTGCCAGCAAGGGTAGGCGAGCGGGAGCGCGCGATGAGCAGTTCTTC. This translates into CASKGRRAGARDEQFF.

The CDR3 spells CASSQSPSSGNTIYF. Written as DNA, the CDR3 is TGCGCCAGCAGCCAATCGCCATCCTCTGGAAACACCATATATTTT. V is TRBV4-1 and J is TRBJ1-3; D gene ambiguous. This CDR3 contains 15 residues. Trimming took 2 bases from V and 0 from J, leaving 8 bases between them. CDR1 and CDR2 (germline): MGHRA, YSYEKL.

This clonotype was recorded a few times. The V call is TRBV24-1, the J call TRBJ1-5; no firm D call. V lost 4 bases to trimming and J lost 0 bases, with 6 bases between them. Germline CDR1 is KGHDR and CDR2 is SFDVKD. This CDR3 has 14 amino acids. The CDR3 bases are TGTGCCACCAGTGAAGTTTATAGCAATCAGCCCCAGCATTTT. The encoded protein is CATSEVYSNQPQHF.

V usage is TRBV21-1 and J usage is TRBJ2-3. TRBV21-1 is described as a pseudogene. The CDR3 has 13 residues. The CDR3 sequence: CASSKAGVDTQYF. As DNA, the CDR3 is TGTGCCAGCAGCAAAGCGGGAGTAGATACGCAGTATTTT.

V gene TRBV10-3 combines with J gene TRBJ2-7; D unclear. Trimming cost V 2 bases and J 7 bases, with 24 bases left between them. The CDR3 length is 17 residues. The germline V gene has CDR1 ENHRY and CDR2 SYGVKD. This chain's CDR3 is CAISEPREGWGIREQYF. The CDR3 DNA sequence: TGTGCCATCAGTGAGCCGCGCGAAGGTTGGGGAATTAGGGAGCAGTACTTC.

This clonotype showed up many times. The chain joins TRBV5-1 to TRBJ2-3, with TRBD2 matching over 7 bases. The CDR3 length is 14 residues. With V trimmed by 4 bases and J by 2 bases, 4 bases remained unmatched. Germline CDR1 reads SGHRS; CDR2 reads YFSETQ. CDR3 loop: CASSRDYYTDTQYF. CDR3 sequence (DNA): TGCGCCAGCAGCCGGGACTACTACACAGATACGCAGTATTTT.

A few counts support this clonotype. This chain links TRBV6-5 with TRBJ2-6; D unclear. The CDR3 sequence is 15 residues long. CDR1 MNHEY and CDR2 SVGAGI come from the germline V gene. V lost 7 bases, J lost 1 base, and 11 bases lay in between. The DNA for the CDR3 is TGTGCCAGCACCCGAAGGGCGTCTGGGGCCAACGTCCTGACTTTC. Protein sequence: CASTRRASGANVLTF.

The chain employs TRBV7-9 and TRBJ2-5; D possibly uses TRBD1 or TRBD2 (5 bases each). The CDR3 runs 14 residues. The germline V and J ends were trimmed by 4 bases and 0 bases, with 9 bases remaining between them. Germline values: CDR1 SEHNR, CDR2 FQNEAQ (reference sequence). CDR3 residues: CASSYGTDQETQYF. CDR3 bases: TGTGCCAGCAGCTACGGGACGGACCAAGAGACCCAGTACTTC.

This clonotype came up once. The rearrangement links TRBV2 to TRBJ2-5; 9 nucleotides agree with TRBD2. The germline CDR1 and CDR2 sequences are SNHLY and FYNNEI. The CDR3 spans 16 residues. The V and J ends lost 1 base and 3 bases, in that order; junction bases with no gene match: 6. CDR3 sequence (DNA): TGTGCCAGCAGTGAAGAGGTAGCGGGGGACAAAGAGACCCAGTACTTC. Translated: CASSEEVAGDKETQYF.

The chain links TRBV12-3 or TRBV12-4 to TRBJ1-5; D call uncertain. The V end was cut by 6 bases, the J end by 5 bases, with 11 bases between. The CDR3 extends over 13 amino acids. CDR3 residues: CASSSEADQPQHF. The CDR3, as DNA: TGTGCCAGCAGCTCAGAGGCAGATCAGCCCCAGCATTTT.

The sample holds one count of this clonotype. V gene TRBV28 combines with J gene TRBJ2-3; perhaps TRBD1 as D (6 bases). The CDR3 extends over 17 amino acids. CDR1 and CDR2 from the germline V gene are MDHEN and SYDVKM. V was trimmed by 5 bases and J by 9 bases, leaving 27 bases between them. CDR3 region: CASSPKQALVPQGTQYF. Written as DNA, the CDR3 is TGTGCCAGCAGTCCCAAACAGGCCCTGGTACCACAGGGAACGCAGTATTTT.

This chain connects TRBV12-3 or TRBV12-4 to TRBJ2-1, with D perhaps matching TRBD2 (5 bases). The V end lost 3 bases, the J end lost 4 bases, and 16 bases lay between the germline ends. This CDR3 spans 16 amino acids. This chain's CDR3 is CASSFGSSGRYNEQFF. The CDR3 DNA reads as TGTGCCAGCAGTTTCGGGTCAAGCGGCCGATACAATGAGCAGTTCTTC.